The present T cell receptor beta chain was sequenced within a study of shared clonotypes between healthy human individuals. The CDR3 consists of 12 residues. V was cut by 4 bases and J by 7 bases, with 10 bases left in between. Germline V gene data show CDR1 as MDHEN and CDR2 as SYDVKM. The table came from immunoSEQ multiplex PCR; TCRdb's copy has only in-frame clones and leaves some out. The repertoire includes roughly 1 million clones, roughly 70% of them detected once, and approximately 1.5% sits in the top ten. The sequence derives from a young man in good health. Sequencing was performed on memory CD4+ T cells sorted from blood. Noted subset: CD45RA-negative fraction. The chain joins TRBV28 to TRBJ1-2; D unclear. The CDR3 coding sequence is TGTGCCAGCAGTTCTCAGAGGTTTGGCTACACCTTC. It encodes CASSSQRFGYTF.